Each of the 13 T cell receptor beta chains below was sequenced from the same sample in a study of CD4 T cells in relation to SARS-CoV-2 and coronaviruses. Generated by immunoSEQ multiplex PCR, the TCRdb table keeps only in-frame clones and is missing some. The table has tens of thousands of clones, about three quarters seen once. Their antigens are not known. Sequenced input: memory CD4+ T cells from PBMCs, cultured in vitro. These receptors originate from an adult with COVID-19.

The chain links TRBV27 to TRBJ2-7, with 9 bases aligning to TRBD1. The CDR3 length is 13 residues. Germline assignment: CDR1 MNHEY and CDR2 SMNVEV (reference sequence). Unmatched junction bases numbered 4, after V lost 8 bases and J lost 2 bases. This CDR3 reads CASGRDRAYEQYF. The DNA for the CDR3 is TGTGCCAGCGGTAGGGACAGGGCCTACGAGCAGTACTTC.

In the case of this clone: At the DNA level, this CDR3 is encoded by other sequences in the same sample as well. The chain carries TRBV6-5 and TRBJ2-7; D is unclear. The germline CDR1 and CDR2 sequences are MNHEY and SVGAGI. Trimming left V 2 bases short and J 4 bases short, with 9 bases between. The CDR3 sequence is 13 residues long. The CDR3 DNA follows: TGTGCCAGCAGTTACCAGCTGGGGTACGAGCAGTACTTC. Translation: CASSYQLGYEQYF.

The chain combines TRBV7-3 with TRBJ2-7; the match to TRBD1 covers 9 bases. The CDR3 has 15 amino acids. The V and J ends lost 4 bases and 7 bases, in that order; junction bases with no gene match: 11. The germline gives CDR1 SGHTA, CDR2 FQGTGA. CDR3 sequence: CASSSLGQGRSEQYF. DNA of the CDR3: TGTGCCAGCAGCTCATTGGGACAGGGTCGAAGTGAGCAGTACTTC.

This chain links TRBV6-5 with TRBJ2-7; 12 bases match TRBD2. CDR3 length equals 15 residues. The V gene end was trimmed by 5 bases and the J gene end by 3 bases; junction bases not matched to a gene: 5. Germline V gene lookup returns CDR1 MNHEY and CDR2 SVGAGI. This chain's CDR3 is CASSRTSGENYEQYF. CDR3 DNA sequence: TGTGCCAGCAGTCGGACTAGCGGGGAGAACTACGAGCAGTACTTC.

This clone was seen only a few times. J is TRBJ2-1 and V is TRBV5-4; D may be TRBD2 (5 bases). The CDR3 runs 13 residues. Trimming shortened V by 4 bases and J by 7 bases, and 12 bases separated the two germline ends. Germline V gives CDR1 SGHNT, CDR2 YYREEE (reference sequence). CDR3 nucleotides: TGTGCCAGCAGCCCCCCGGGGATGAATGAGCAGTTCTTC. It translates to CASSPPGMNEQFF.

This sequence joins TRBV6-1 and TRBJ1-5; tentatively, D is TRBD1 (6 bases). This CDR3 comprises 14 residues. With 2 bases removed from V and 6 bases from J, the gap between germline ends came to 11 bases. Germline V gene sequence: CDR1 MNHNS, CDR2 SASEGT. In DNA, the CDR3 is TGTGCCAGCAGTGAACCCAGGGGCGGTCAGCCCCAGCATTTT. Amino acids: CASSEPRGGQPQHF.

This clone has a single count. V gene TRBV27 combines with J gene TRBJ2-1; D is unresolved. Deletions cut 1 base from V and 5 bases from J, with 0 bases between. Germline V gene data show CDR1 as MNHEY and CDR2 as SMNVEV (reference sequence). This CDR3 has 11 residues. CDR3 region: CASSLYNEQFF. In DNA form, the CDR3 reads TGTGCCAGCAGTTTATACAATGAGCAGTTCTTC.

The rearrangement uses TRBV15 and TRBJ1-5; D gene uncertain. The CDR3 covers 15 residues. Trimming took 0 bases from V and 11 from J, leaving 17 bases between them. The V gene's germline CDR1 is LNHNV and CDR2 YYDKDF (reference sequence). The CDR3 here is CATSRDWALTDSQHF. CDR3 bases: TGTGCCACCAGCAGAGATTGGGCCTTAACCGACTCCCAGCATTTT.

The V and J genes are TRBV10-3 and TRBJ1-4; D perhaps matches TRBD1 (6 bases). The CDR3 contains 15 residues. The V end lost 4 bases, the J end lost 0 bases, and 9 bases lay between the germline ends. Germline values: CDR1 ENHRY, CDR2 SYGVKD. DNA for the CDR3: TGTGCCATCAGTGGAGGGGGGGCAACTAATGAAAAACTGTTTTTT. This encodes CAISGGGATNEKLFF.

The chain is built from TRBV7-9 and TRBJ2-3, with 8 bases lining up with TRBD2. Germline values: CDR1 SEHNR, CDR2 FQNEAQ (reference sequence). After removal of 5 bases from V and 0 bases from J, the junction contained 4 bases not matched to a gene. This CDR3 has 15 residues. The chain's CDR3 is CASSVSGTSTDTQYF. The CDR3, as DNA: TGTGCCAGCAGCGTTAGCGGGACTAGCACAGATACGCAGTATTTT.

V usage is TRBV28 and J usage is TRBJ1-2; unclear D gene. V shed 8 bases and J shed 4 bases, with 17 bases lying between them. Germline CDR1 MDHEN, CDR2 SYDVKM. The CDR3 spans 14 residues. The DNA for the CDR3 is TGTGCCAGCTCCCGCTCGGTGCAGTCCTATGGCTACACCTTC. Protein: CASSRSVQSYGYTF.

This clone was picked up one time. This chain uses TRBV7-6 with TRBJ2-3, with unresolved D. In germline, CDR1 is SGHVS, CDR2 FNYEAQ. The CDR3 extends over 13 amino acids. V lost 5 bases and J lost 5, with 11 bases in between. The CDR3 here is CASSPRLVDTQYF. As DNA, the CDR3 is TGTGCCAGCAGCCCCCGACTTGTAGATACGCAGTATTTT.

About this clone: At one end the junction does not follow the germline gene, possibly because of a read error. This chain links TRBV28 with TRBJ2-1; 13 bases agree with TRBD2. The CDR3 covers 15 residues. Germline V CDR1 and CDR2: MDHEN, SYDVKM. For the CDR3, the DNA is TGTGCCAGCAGTCTATGGACTAGCGGGAGTTATGAGCAGTTCTTC. Translated: CASSLWTSGSYEQFF.